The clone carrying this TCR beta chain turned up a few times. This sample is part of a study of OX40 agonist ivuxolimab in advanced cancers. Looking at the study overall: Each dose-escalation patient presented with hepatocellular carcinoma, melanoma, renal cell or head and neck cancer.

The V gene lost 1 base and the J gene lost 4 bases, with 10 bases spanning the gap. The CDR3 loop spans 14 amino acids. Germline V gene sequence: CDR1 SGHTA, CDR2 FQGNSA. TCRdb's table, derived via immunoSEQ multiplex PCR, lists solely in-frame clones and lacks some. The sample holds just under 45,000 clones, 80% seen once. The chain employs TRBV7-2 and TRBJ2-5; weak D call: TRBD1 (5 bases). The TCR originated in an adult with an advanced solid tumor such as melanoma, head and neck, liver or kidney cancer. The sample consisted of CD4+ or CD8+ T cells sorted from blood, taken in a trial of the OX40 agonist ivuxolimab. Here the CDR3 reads CASSLVGAGETQYF. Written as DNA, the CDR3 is TGTGCCAGCAGCTTAGTTGGGGCTGGAGAGACCCAGTACTTC. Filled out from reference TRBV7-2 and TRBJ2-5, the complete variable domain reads GAGVSQSPSNKVTEKGKDVELRCDPISGHTALYWYRQSLGQGLEFLIYFQGNSAPDKSGLPSDRFSAERTGGSVSTLTIQRTQQEDSAVYLCASSLVGAGETQYFGPGTRLLVL.